Given below is one T cell receptor (beta chain) in context. The sample comes from a study of control samples from healthy donors and cancer patients. The CDR3 extends over 14 amino acids. V lost 6 bases and J lost 7, with 16 bases in between. Germline loops: CDR1 MNHEY, CDR2 SMNVEV (reference sequence). The repertoire was sequenced with immunoSEQ multiplex PCR; TCRdb's copy has only in-frame clones and lacks some. In the table there are 70,000 to 95,000 clones, around 87% of which are singletons. This receptor was identified in a man in his forties or fifties in good health. This chain connects TRBV27 to TRBJ2-1; D is possibly TRBD2 (7 bases). Sequenced sample: blood. The CDR3 protein is CASSPEGGENEQFF. The CDR3 nucleotides are TGTGCCAGCAGCCCAGAGGGGGGGGAAAATGAGCAGTTCTTC.